This TCR beta chain is from a study of blood T cell repertoires in COVID-19. Background on the study: Acute and convalescent COVID-19 specimens originated in the United States, Italy and Spain. Sources were T cells, B-cell-depleted T cells, or PBMCs; the material itself was cDNA or gDNA.

In this sample, this clone turned up once. CDR3 size: 13 residues. With V trimmed by 0 bases and J by 5 bases, 1 base remained unmatched. Germline assignment: CDR1 SGHRS and CDR2 YFSETQ. As handled by the study authors: How many nucleated cells were present was estimated from reference gene primer amplification. The protocol was immunoSEQ multiplex PCR, while the TCRdb copy is restricted to in-frame clones and leaves out a portion. D and trimming were read from the DNA, whereas the V and J calls and clone size are those reported in that table. The sample has hundreds of thousands of clones, approximately 87% seen once.

This clonotype was sampled from a man between 60 and 75 years old who had recovered from COVID-19. Sequencing used peripheral blood. The V and J genes are TRBV5-1 and TRBJ1-2; 7 bases align to TRBD1. The CDR3: CASSLDRGYGYTF. Here the CDR3 DNA reads TGCGCCAGCAGCTTGGACAGGGGTTATGGCTACACCTTC.